These 30 T cell receptor beta chains were sequenced from one sample in a study of blood T cell repertoires in COVID-19. Clones were read by immunoSEQ multiplex PCR, and TCRdb kept only the in-frame ones, dropping some. The sample contains roughly 250,000 clones, around 85% of which appear only once. Sequenced material: PBMCs or T cells enriched from blood (not recorded which). The source is a woman younger than 45 who had recovered from COVID-19.

The chain couples TRBV11-3 to TRBJ2-1; TRBD2 is a possible D gene (7 bases). CDR3 length equals 15 residues. V dropped 1 base and J dropped 7 bases, with 14 bases sitting between them. Germline CDR1 is SGHNT and CDR2 is YENEEA. The CDR3 region is CASSLGGGAENEQFF. In DNA form, the CDR3 reads TGTGCCAGCAGCTTAGGTGGGGGGGCCGAAAATGAGCAGTTCTTC.

This rearrangement joins TRBV10-1 to TRBJ1-1; D is ambiguous. The germline CDR1 and CDR2 sequences are WNHNN and SYGVQD (reference sequence). Trimming shortened V by 2 bases and J by 1 base, and 5 bases separated the two germline ends. The CDR3 sequence is 13 residues long. The CDR3 loop is CASSEHRNTEAFF. CDR3 sequence (DNA): TGCGCCAGCAGTGAGCACAGGAACACTGAAGCTTTCTTT.

The V call is TRBV5-1, the J call TRBJ1-4, with 8 bases aligning to TRBD1. CDR1 and CDR2 (germline): SGHRS, YFSETQ. Unmatched junction bases numbered 5, after V lost 4 bases and J lost 6 bases. This CDR3 comprises 14 residues. CDR3 residues: CASSLQGGYEKLFF. The CDR3 bases are TGCGCCAGCAGCCTACAGGGGGGATATGAAAAACTGTTTTTT.

The chain uses TRBV7-2 and TRBJ2-3; D is undetermined. V lost 2 bases and J lost 5, with 8 bases in between. CDR1 and CDR2 (germline): SGHTA, FQGNSA. The CDR3 runs 13 residues. The CDR3 DNA reads as TGTGCCAGCAGCTTAAACTTCGGAGATACGCAGTATTTT. Protein sequence: CASSLNFGDTQYF.

V gene TRBV9 combines with J gene TRBJ2-7; TRBD2 might be the D (6 bases). CDR3 length: 14 residues. Germline CDR1 is SGDLS and CDR2 is YYNGEE. The V and J ends lost 3 bases and 0 bases respectively, with 10 bases between them. The CDR3 here is CASSGRDYSYEQYF. The CDR3 DNA sequence: TGTGCCAGCAGCGGGAGGGATTACTCCTACGAGCAGTACTTC. The whole variable domain, remainder taken from reference TRBV9 and TRBJ2-7, is DSGVTQTPKHLITATGQRVTLRCSPRSGDLSVYWYQQSLDQGLQFLIQYYNGEERAKGNILERFSAQQFPDLHSELNLSSLELGDSALYFCASSGRDYSYEQYFGPGTRLTVT.

The CDR3 coding sequence is TGTGCCAGCAGGGACAGGGTGGCCTTCTCCTACGAGCAGTACTTC. Amino acid sequence: CASRDRVAFSYEQYF. The chain is built from TRBV2 and TRBJ2-7, with 8 bases aligning to TRBD1. The CDR3 extends over 15 amino acids. The V and J ends lost 6 bases and 0 bases, in that order; junction bases with no gene match: 7. Germline V lookup: CDR1 SNHLY, CDR2 FYNNEI.

The CDR3 DNA reads TGTGCCAGCAGTGCAGGGGCGTTGGGCAATCAGCCCCAGCATTTT. Translation: CASSAGALGNQPQHF. This rearrangement joins TRBV2 to TRBJ1-5, with D tentatively TRBD1 (6 bases). CDR1 is SNHLY, CDR2 FYNNEI, per germline. The CDR3 length is 15 residues. Deletions cut 4 bases from V and 2 bases from J, with 12 bases between. Looking up the rest from reference TRBV2 and TRBJ1-5 gives the full variable domain: EPEVTQTPSHQVTQMGQEVILRCVPISNHLYFYWYRQILGQKVEFLVSFYNNEISEKSEIFDDQFSVERPDGSNFTLKIRSTKLEDSAMYFCASSAGALGNQPQHFGDGTRLSIL.

V is TRBV5-1 and J is TRBJ1-3; tentatively, D is TRBD1 (6 bases). V shed 5 bases and J shed 6 bases, with 12 bases lying between them. Germline CDR1 SGHRS, CDR2 YFSETQ. The CDR3 is 13 residues long. The chain's CDR3 is CASRTGHENTIYF. The DNA of the CDR3 is TGCGCCAGCAGAACAGGGCATGAAAACACCATATATTTT.

This clone was seen a single time. The V gene is TRBV18, the J gene TRBJ1-2; TRBD1 is a possible D gene (5 bases). Germline CDR1 KGHSH, CDR2 LQKENI. This CDR3 comprises 14 residues. Trimming cost V 1 base and J 4 bases, with 10 bases left between them. The CDR3 spells CASSPRQQGYGYTF. The CDR3 DNA reads TGTGCCAGCTCACCACGCCAGCAGGGCTATGGCTACACCTTC. Full variable domain (outside the CDR3, taken from reference TRBV18 and TRBJ1-2): NAGVMQNPRHLVRRRGQEARLRCSPMKGHSHVYWYRQLPEEGLKFMVYLQKENIIDESGMPKERFSAEFPKEGPSILRIQQVVRGDSAAYFCASSPRQQGYGYTFGSGTRLTVV.

The chain uses TRBV7-9 and TRBJ1-2; tentatively, D is TRBD1 (6 bases). Germline CDR1 is SEHNR and CDR2 is FQNEAQ (reference sequence). With 5 bases removed from V and 4 bases from J, the gap between germline ends came to 8 bases. This CDR3 is 12 amino acids long. CDR3 coding DNA: TGTGCCAGCAGCCAGGACAGCTATGGCTACACCTTC. It is translated as CASSQDSYGYTF.

V gene TRBV6-5 combines with J gene TRBJ1-4; no firm D call. Trimming stripped 7 bases from V and 6 bases from J, with 15 bases between. Germline assignment: CDR1 MNHEY and CDR2 SVGAGI. The CDR3 is 14 residues long. This CDR3 reads CASTATVSDEKLFF. The CDR3 nucleotides are TGTGCCAGCACCGCCACGGTTTCCGATGAAAAACTGTTTTTT.

V is TRBV28 and J is TRBJ2-7; weak D call: TRBD1 (5 bases). V was pared by 5 bases and J by 3 bases, with 14 bases between. The CDR3 covers 14 residues. In germline, CDR1 is MDHEN, CDR2 SYDVKM. As DNA, the CDR3 is TGTGCCAGCAGTCAGACAGAGATCCACTACGAGCAGTACTTC. This translates into CASSQTEIHYEQYF.

This sequence joins TRBV5-6 and TRBJ2-5; the D gene is possibly TRBD1 (6 bases). The germline V and J ends were trimmed by 0 bases and 0 bases, with 12 bases remaining between them. This CDR3 is built from 16 residues. CDR1 is SGHDT, CDR2 YYEEEE, per germline. Here the CDR3 DNA reads TGTGCCAGCAGCTTGGGTGAGAGGGGGTACCAAGAGACCCAGTACTTC. Protein product: CASSLGERGYQETQYF.

The V gene is TRBV18, the J gene TRBJ2-3; TRBD2 matches 10 bases. This CDR3 spans 15 amino acids. CDR1 and CDR2 (germline): KGHSH, LQKENI. J lost 2 bases, V lost 6 bases, and 5 bases had no gene match. This CDR3 is CASSLSGGITDTQYF. The CDR3 nucleotides read TGTGCCAGCTCCCTTAGCGGGGGGATCACAGATACGCAGTATTTT.

The chain has TRBV21-1 and TRBJ1-4. TRBV21-1 is an annotated pseudogene. This CDR3 contains 15 residues. In DNA, the CDR3 is TGTGCCAGCAGCGAACACCGGGGGTCGGGGGAAAAACTGTTTTTT. This encodes CASSEHRGSGEKLFF.

This rearrangement joins TRBV6-5 to TRBJ1-2; 8 nucleotides align to TRBD1. Germline trimming cut 2 bases from V and 6 bases from J; bases unmatched to any gene: 2. This CDR3 region has 13 residues. Germline V gene data show CDR1 as MNHEY and CDR2 as SVGAGI. CDR3: CASSYGQGDGYTF. In nucleotides, the CDR3 is TGTGCCAGCAGTTACGGACAGGGTGATGGCTACACCTTC.

The rearrangement links TRBV29-1 to TRBJ2-7; D perhaps matches TRBD2 (5 bases). The germline V and J ends were trimmed by 4 bases and 0 bases, with 13 bases remaining between them. The CDR3 contains 14 residues. The germline gives CDR1 SQVTM, CDR2 ANQGSEA. In DNA form, the CDR3 reads TGCAGCGTTGTTGGAGCTGGGAGCTCCTACGAGCAGTACTTC. This encodes CSVVGAGSSYEQYF.

The rearrangement uses TRBV5-1 and TRBJ1-1, with D unresolved. CDR3 size: 15 residues. The V gene's germline CDR1 is SGHRS and CDR2 YFSETQ. V lost 0 bases and J 1 base, leaving 10 bases between the germline ends. DNA for the CDR3: TGCGCCAGCAGCTTGGTGCCGGAGCGGAACACTGAAGCTTTCTTT. It encodes CASSLVPERNTEAFF.

The chain couples TRBV3-1 (or the pseudogene TRBV3-2) to TRBJ1-2; tentatively, D is TRBD1 (6 bases). From germline, CDR1 is LGHDT and CDR2 YNNKEL (reference sequence). This CDR3 spans 15 amino acids. V dropped 2 bases and J dropped 4 bases, with 14 bases sitting between them. CDR3 in amino acids: CASSQHAGGAYGYTF. Written as DNA, the CDR3 is TGTGCCAGCAGCCAACACGCGGGGGGCGCCTATGGCTACACCTTC.

With regard to this clone: At one boundary the junction diverges from the germline segment, which might be a read error. V usage is TRBV13 and J usage is TRBJ2-2; tentatively, D is TRBD1 (6 bases). Germline CDR1 and CDR2: PRHDT and FYEKMQ (reference sequence). The CDR3 sequence is 14 residues long. The CDR3 coding sequence is TGTGCCACCAGCGAGGGACAGAACACCGGGGAGCTGTTTTTT. It specifies CATSEGQNTGELFF. Full variable domain (remainder filled in from reference TRBV13 and TRBJ2-2): AAGVIQSPRHLIKEKRETATLKCYPIPRHDTVYWYQQGPGQDPQFLISFYEKMQSDKGSIPDRFSAQQFSDYHSELNMSSLELGDSALYFCATSEGQNTGELFFGEGSRLTVL.

In its sample, this clone was seen a few times. This chain connects TRBV5-6 to TRBJ1-5; 7 nucleotides align to TRBD1. V trimming: 4 bases; J trimming: 2 bases; junction bases outside the gene matches: 12. This CDR3 has 17 residues. Germline V CDR1 and CDR2: SGHDT, YYEEEE. The CDR3 region has the DNA TGTGCCAGCAGCCTCCAGACAGGGAGGAGTGGCAATCAGCCCCAGCATTTT. Its translation: CASSLQTGRSGNQPQHF.

This rearrangement joins TRBV28 to TRBJ2-1; no clear D. V gave up 3 bases and J gave up 8 bases, with 23 bases separating them. In germline, CDR1 is MDHEN, CDR2 SYDVKM. The CDR3 extends over 17 amino acids. As DNA, the CDR3 is TGTGCCAGCAGTTTGGAAGCTCCACAAGCGAGGAAGGATGAGCAGTTCTTC. It yields the protein CASSLEAPQARKDEQFF. Combining the CDR3 with reference TRBV28 and TRBJ2-1 gives the whole variable domain DVKVTQSSRYLVKRTGEKVFLECVQDMDHENMFWYRQDPGLGLRLIYFSYDVKMKEKGDIPEGYSVSREKKERFSLILESASTNQTSMYLCASSLEAPQARKDEQFFGPGTRLTVL.

This rearrangement joins TRBV4-1 to TRBJ1-6; possibly TRBD1 for D (5 bases). The CDR3 covers 16 residues. The V end lost 0 bases, the J end lost 9 bases, and 15 bases lay between the germline ends. Germline assignment: CDR1 MGHRA and CDR2 YSYEKL. The CDR3 coding sequence is TGCGCCAGCAGCCAAGAATATCGGCAGGGTGGTTCACCCCTCCACTTT. It yields the protein CASSQEYRQGGSPLHF.

V and J are TRBV28 and TRBJ1-2, with D unresolved. The CDR3 totals 13 residues. Germline V gene data show CDR1 as MDHEN and CDR2 as SYDVKM. Trimming took off 6 bases at V and 2 bases at J, with 10 bases between the two ends. CDR3 loop: CASSRTINYGYTF. The DNA for the CDR3 is TGTGCCAGCAGCCGAACTATAAACTATGGCTACACCTTC.

The rearrangement links TRBV5-1 to TRBJ1-1; no definite D call. CDR3 length equals 12 residues. V gave up 1 base and J gave up 11 bases, with 12 bases separating them. Germline V gives CDR1 SGHRS, CDR2 YFSETQ. This chain's CDR3 is CASSLPGPDAFF. In DNA, the CDR3 is TGCGCCAGCAGCTTGCCGGGTCCCGATGCTTTCTTT.

This clone was detected a few times. The rearrangement links TRBV7-3 to TRBJ2-1; the match to TRBD2 covers 8 bases. This CDR3 has 15 residues. CDR1 is SGHTA, CDR2 FQGTGA, per germline. V lost 2 bases and J lost 9; bases outside the gene matches: 9. DNA for the CDR3: TGTGCCAGCAGCTTACGCCCAGCGGGAGAGGGTGAGCAGTTCTTC. Amino acid sequence: CASSLRPAGEGEQFF.

This clone has just one count. The J gene is TRBJ1-5, the V gene TRBV15, with 7 bases identical to TRBD1. Unmatched junction bases numbered 10, after V lost 5 bases and J lost 3 bases. The CDR3 has 16 residues. Germline CDR1 reads LNHNV; CDR2 reads YYDKDF (reference sequence). The CDR3 DNA reads TGTGCCACCAGCGCTCAGGGACAGCCGAACAATCAGCCCCAGCATTTT. Its protein is CATSAQGQPNNQPQHF. Full variable domain (outside the CDR3, taken from reference TRBV15 and TRBJ1-5): DAMVIQNPRYQVTQFGKPVTLSCSQTLNHNVMYWYQQKSSQAPKLLFHYYDKDFNNEADTPDNFQSRRPNTSFCFLDIRSPGLGDTAMYLCATSAQGQPNNQPQHFGDGTRLSIL.

As DNA, the CDR3 is TGTGCCAGCAGCTCGGGACAGGGAACGGGCTACACCTTC. Translating gives CASSSGQGTGYTF. The rearrangement uses TRBV7-6 and TRBJ1-2, with 9 bases that match TRBD1. The length of the CDR3 is 13 residues. With 4 bases clipped from V and 8 bases from J, the junction kept 5 bases outside the gene matches. Germline-derived CDR1 and CDR2 are SGHVS and FNYEAQ.

This chain uses TRBV6-1 with TRBJ1-1; TRBD1 is a possible D gene (5 bases). CDR1 and CDR2 (germline): MNHNS, SASEGT. CDR3 size: 13 residues. Trimming removed 0 bases at V and 11 bases at J, with 13 bases between. The CDR3 region has the DNA TGTGCCAGCAGTGAAGCGCTTCCGGGGGTCGCTTTCTTT. It encodes CASSEALPGVAFF.

V gene TRBV7-8 combines with J gene TRBJ1-5; maybe TRBD1 (5 bases). The germline CDR1 and CDR2 sequences are SGHVS and FQNEAQ. The V end lost 3 bases, the J end lost 0 bases, and 12 bases lay between the germline ends. The CDR3 has 16 residues. The CDR3 bases are TGTGCCAGCAGCTTCCTTGGGGGGACTAGCAATCAGCCCCAGCATTTT. Its protein product is CASSFLGGTSNQPQHF.